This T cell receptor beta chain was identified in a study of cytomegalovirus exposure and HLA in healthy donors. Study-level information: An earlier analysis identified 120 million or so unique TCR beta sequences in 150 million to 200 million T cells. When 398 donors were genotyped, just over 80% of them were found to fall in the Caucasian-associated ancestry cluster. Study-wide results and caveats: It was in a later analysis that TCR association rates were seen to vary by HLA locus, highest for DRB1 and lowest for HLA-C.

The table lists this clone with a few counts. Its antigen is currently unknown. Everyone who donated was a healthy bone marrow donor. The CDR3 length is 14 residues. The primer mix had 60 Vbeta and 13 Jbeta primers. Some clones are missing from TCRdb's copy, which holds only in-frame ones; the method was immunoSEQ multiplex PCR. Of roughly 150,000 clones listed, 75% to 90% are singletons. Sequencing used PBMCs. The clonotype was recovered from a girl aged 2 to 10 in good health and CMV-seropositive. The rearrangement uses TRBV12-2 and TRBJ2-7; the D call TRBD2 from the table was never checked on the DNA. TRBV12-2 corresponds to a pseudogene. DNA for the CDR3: TGTGCAAGTCTCCTTAGCGGGAGGGACTACGAGCAGTACTTC. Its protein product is CASLLSGRDYEQYF.